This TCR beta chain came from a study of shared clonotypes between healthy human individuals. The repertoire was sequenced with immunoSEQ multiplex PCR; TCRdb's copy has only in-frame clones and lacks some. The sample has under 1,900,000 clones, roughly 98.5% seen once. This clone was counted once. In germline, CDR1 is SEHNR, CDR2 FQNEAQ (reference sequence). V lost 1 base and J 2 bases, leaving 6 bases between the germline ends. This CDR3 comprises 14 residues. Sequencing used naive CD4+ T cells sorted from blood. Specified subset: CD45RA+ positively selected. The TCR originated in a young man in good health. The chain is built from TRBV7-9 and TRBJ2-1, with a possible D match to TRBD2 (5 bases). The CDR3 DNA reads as TGTGCCAGCAGCTTAGTCGGGACCTACAATGAGCAGTTCTTC. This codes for CASSLVGTYNEQFF.